This T cell receptor beta chain was captured in a study of beta chain features in type 1 diabetes. Findings and limits, study-wide: Moderate but significant shortening of TCRB CDR3s was recorded in all four CD4+ subsets from Type 1 diabetes patients.

A word on this clone: No antigen is known for it.

The isolated RNA, all of it, was reverse transcribed, so expressed TCRB transcripts were what got sequenced. The repertoire was sequenced with immunoSEQ multiplex PCR; TCRdb's copy has only in-frame clones and lacks some. The top ten clones hold 1.3% of a sample with 120,000 to 150,000 clones, around an eighth of them seen once. The V gene's germline CDR1 is SEHNR and CDR2 FQNEAQ (reference sequence). The CDR3 runs to 15 residues. The V and J ends lost 5 bases and 5 bases respectively, with 19 bases between them. This rearrangement joins TRBV7-9 to TRBJ2-7, with D possibly being TRBD1 (5 bases). The source material was central memory CD4+ T cells from blood. This clonotype originated in a man between 18 and 29 years old with type 1 diabetes. The CDR3 nucleotides read TGTGCCAGCAGCCCTCCGTCAGCAGGGCGCAACGAGCAGTACTTC. This codes for CASSPPSAGRNEQYF.